Below, 30 T cell receptor beta chains from the same sample are listed, as sequenced in a study of blood T cells in healthy people across ages. Alongside a J-beta primer mix, a sample-barcoded 5' primer served in a second PCR lasting about 6 to 11 cycles. Using its own MiXCR run on the 5' RACE reads, TCRdb lists one record per CDR3 protein. The sample contains over 500,000 distinct CDR3 sequences, around 50% of which appear only once. The sample taken for sequencing was blood. These receptors all come from a woman aged 80 or over in good health.

The chain joins TRBV9 to TRBJ2-3, with unresolved D. CDR3 length: 13 amino acids. The germline V gene has CDR1 SGDLS and CDR2 YYNGEE. V was shortened by 3 bases and J by 1 base, with 6 bases between the two germline ends. CDR3 sequence reads: CASSAVGTDTQYF. CDR3 in DNA: TGTGCCAGCAGCGCAGTTGGCACAGATACGCAGTATTTT.

This clonotype was detected only a few times. The V and J genes are TRBV7-9 and TRBJ2-3; no clear D. Germline assignment: CDR1 SEHNR and CDR2 FQNEAQ (reference sequence). This CDR3 has 13 amino acids. The ends were cut back, 5 bases at V and 7 bases at J, with 13 bases in the middle. CDR3 sequence (DNA): TGTGCCAGCAGCGAGTCTGACCCCTATACGCAGTATTTT. Its protein product is CASSESDPYTQYF.

The V call is TRBV19, the J call TRBJ2-7, with D maybe TRBD1 (6 bases). Germline CDR1 reads LNHDA; CDR2 reads SQIVND (reference sequence). Between the trimmed V and J ends, which lost 5 bases and 2 bases, there was a span of 13 bases. CDR3 length equals 14 residues. The DNA of the CDR3 is TGTGCCAGTAGTTCCCGGGACATAGCCTACGAGCAGTACTTC. Translation gives CASSSRDIAYEQYF. Based on the CDR3 plus reference TRBV19 and TRBJ2-7, the full variable domain is DGGITQSPKYLFRKEGQNVTLSCEQNLNHDAMYWYRQDPGQGLRLIYYSQIVNDFQKGDIAEGYSVSREKKESFPLTVTSAQKNPTAFYLCASSSRDIAYEQYFGPGTRLTVT.

The chain couples TRBV7-6 to TRBJ2-2; TRBD2 matches at 7 bases. The V and J ends lost 2 bases and 0 bases, in that order; junction bases with no gene match: 3. The CDR3 loop spans 16 amino acids. Per the germline V gene, CDR1 is SGHVS and CDR2 is FNYEAQ. The CDR3 spells CASSLKAGANTGELFF. The CDR3, as DNA: TGTGCCAGCAGCTTAAAGGCGGGAGCGAACACCGGGGAGCTGTTTTTT.

This clonotype was seen a few times. The V and J genes are TRBV10-3 and TRBJ2-5; D is perhaps TRBD2 (5 bases). The J call may be faulty, since TRBJ2-7 better matches the DNA end. The germline CDR1 and CDR2 sequences are ENHRY and SYGVKD. This CDR3 is built from 15 residues. CDR3 loop: CAISESSGRSYEQYF. The DNA for the CDR3 is TGTGCCATCAGTGAGTCGAGCGGACGATCCTACGAGCAGTACTTC.

The V gene is TRBV6-5, the J gene TRBJ2-2; 7 bases line up with TRBD2. The CDR3 is made up of 15 amino acids. V dropped 6 bases and J dropped 4; count of bases not matched to a gene: 8. CDR1 and CDR2 (germline): MNHEY, SVGAGI. The CDR3 DNA sequence: TGTGCCAGCAGACCCGCGGGGGTTGGCACCGGGGAGCTGTTTTTT. The encoded protein is CASRPAGVGTGELFF.

This rearrangement joins TRBV20-1 to TRBJ2-3; 7 bases agree with TRBD2. V was pared by 1 base and J by 6 bases, with 13 bases of the junction left unmatched. The V gene's germline CDR1 is DFQATT and CDR2 SNEGSKA (reference sequence). There are 16 residues in the CDR3. CDR3 nucleotides: TGCAGTGCTAGAGCTGGACCTAGCGGTGGACGGGATACGCAGTATTTT. Translated, it gives CSARAGPSGGRDTQYF.

To note about this clonotype: This sequence may be a read error, since a much larger clone differs from it by one base. The V call is TRBV5-5, the J call TRBJ2-5, with D unclear. From germline, CDR1 is SGHKS and CDR2 YYEKEE (reference sequence). V lost 0 bases, J lost 11 bases, and 14 bases lay in between. The CDR3 is 13 amino acids. The CDR3 sequence: CASSLGYYNEQYF. CDR3 in DNA: TGTGCCAGCAGCTTGGGCTATTACAATGAGCAGTACTTC.

This clonotype has ten or more counts. At one boundary the junction diverges from the germline segment, which might be a read error. The CDR3, as DNA: TGTGCCAGCAGAGAGAACACCGGGGAGCTGTTTTTT. This codes for CASRENTGELFF. The chain is built from TRBV5-1 and TRBJ2-2; D is undetermined. The CDR3 length is 12 residues. Germline values: CDR1 SGHRS, CDR2 YFSETQ. Variable domain in full (rest from reference TRBV5-1 and TRBJ2-2): KAGVTQTPRYLIKTRGQQVTLSCSPISGHRSVSWYQQTPGQGLQFLFEYFSETQRNKGNFPGRFSGRQFSNSRSEMNVSTLELGDSALYLCASRENTGELFFGEGSRLTVL.

The rearrangement uses TRBV6-2 or TRBV6-3 and TRBJ2-7, with 12 bases lining up with TRBD2. CDR1 is MNHEY, CDR2 SVGEGT, per germline. The V segment lost 6 bases and the J segment 0 bases; nucleotides outside the gene matches: 3. The CDR3 totals 15 residues. In DNA, the CDR3 is TGTGCCAGCAGCACGACTAGCGGGGGCTCCTACGAGCAGTACTTC. Translated: CASSTTSGGSYEQYF.

The rearrangement links TRBV29-1 to TRBJ1-2; tentative D call: TRBD1 (5 bases). With 6 bases removed from V and 8 bases from J, the gap between germline ends came to 13 bases. Germline V gives CDR1 SQVTM, CDR2 ANQGSEA. There are 11 residues in the CDR3. CDR3 region: CSVDRGVGYTF. DNA for the CDR3: TGCAGCGTGGACCGGGGCGTGGGCTACACCTTC.

The chain carries TRBV4-2 and TRBJ2-3; 8 nucleotides line up with TRBD2. The V gene end was trimmed by 8 bases and the J gene end by 7 bases; junction bases not matched to a gene: 5. The CDR3 contains 12 residues. CDR1 and CDR2 from the germline V gene are LGHNA and YNFKEQ. In DNA form, the CDR3 reads TGTGCCAGCGGGGCTAGCGGGTATACGCAGTATTTT. This gives the protein CASGASGYTQYF.

The V gene is TRBV5-5, the J gene TRBJ2-7, with D unresolved. V lost 1 base and J lost 0, with 20 bases in between. Germline lookup yields CDR1 SGHKS and CDR2 YYEKEE (reference sequence). This CDR3 has 18 residues. The CDR3 spells CASSLFFDVAGNSYEQYF. In nucleotides, the CDR3 is TGTGCCAGCAGCTTGTTTTTCGATGTTGCAGGCAACTCCTACGAGCAGTACTTC.

V is TRBV7-9 and J is TRBJ1-4; possible D gene TRBD1, 5 bases. V lost 4 bases, J lost 8 bases, and 26 bases lay in between. Germline values: CDR1 SEHNR, CDR2 FQNEAQ (reference sequence). The CDR3 extends over 18 amino acids. The CDR3 spells CASSSGRLAGPRLEKLFF. The CDR3 coding sequence is TGTGCCAGCAGCTCCGGTCGCCTTGCAGGGCCTCGGTTGGAAAAACTGTTTTTT.

This clonotype showed up many times. CDR3 DNA: TGTGCCAGCAGTCGCCCTCAAGAGACCCAGTACTTC. Amino acids: CASSRPQETQYF. The genes are TRBV28 and TRBJ2-5; unclear D gene. V lost 5 bases and J lost 2, with 6 bases in between. CDR3 size: 12 residues. Germline assignment: CDR1 MDHEN and CDR2 SYDVKM.

This clonotype was seen a handful of times. This chain links TRBV7-9 with TRBJ1-5, with TRBD1 matching over 7 bases. CDR1 and CDR2 (germline): SEHNR, FQNEAQ (reference sequence). V was clipped by 5 bases and J by 9 bases; unmatched bases: 10. The CDR3 loop spans 14 amino acids. The CDR3 region is CASSLQGPPGPQHF. In DNA, the CDR3 is TGTGCCAGCAGCCTACAGGGGCCGCCTGGGCCCCAGCATTTT.

This clonotype was found once. V gene TRBV7-8 combines with J gene TRBJ1-6, with D possibly TRBD1 on 5 matching bases. In germline, CDR1 is SGHVS, CDR2 FQNEAQ. This CDR3 is 14 amino acids long. V shed 1 base and J shed 11 bases, with 12 bases lying between them. CDR3 residues: CASSLDGGVPPLHF. As DNA, the CDR3 is TGTGCCAGCAGCTTAGATGGGGGGGTGCCACCCCTCCACTTT.

This chain links TRBV7-9 with TRBJ2-1; TRBD2 matches 7 bases. CDR1 is SEHNR and CDR2 is FQNEAQ in the germline V gene (reference sequence). The ends lost 5 bases at V and 5 bases at J; junction bases unmatched: 15. The CDR3 is 17 residues long. The CDR3 spells CASSPPRLAVAHNEQFF. The CDR3, as DNA: TGTGCCAGCAGCCCACCTCGTCTAGCGGTTGCCCACAATGAGCAGTTCTTC.

Details on this clonotype: The junction departs from germline at one end; a sequencing error may be responsible. The chain joins TRBV12-3 or TRBV12-4 to TRBJ2-7; D is ambiguous. This CDR3 comprises 11 residues. The CDR3: CASSLSYERYF. CDR3 nucleotide sequence: TGTGCCAGCAGTCTGTCCTACGAGCGGTACTTC.

This clonotype was seen just once. CDR3 sequence (DNA): TGTGCCAGCAAGGCCGCAGGGGGCCTAGAGACCCAGTACTTC. Translation gives CASKAAGGLETQYF. This chain uses TRBV2 with TRBJ2-5; TRBD1 matches 8 bases. The CDR3 is 14 amino acids. The J segment lost 4 bases and the V segment lost 7 bases, leaving 8 bases of the junction unmatched. The V gene's germline CDR1 is SNHLY and CDR2 FYNNEI. Complete variable domain (other parts from reference TRBV2 and TRBJ2-5): EPEVTQTPSHQVTQMGQEVILRCVPISNHLYFYWYRQILGQKVEFLVSFYNNEISEKSEIFDDQFSVERPDGSNFTLKIRSTKLEDSAMYFCASKAAGGLETQYFGPGTRLLVL.

The chain combines TRBV20-1 with TRBJ1-1; D not certain. Trimming pared 3 bases from V and 1 base from J, leaving 9 bases between. The CDR3 has 13 residues. CDR1 and CDR2 (germline): DFQATT, SNEGSKA (reference sequence). The CDR3 here is CSASRDPNTEAFF. The CDR3 DNA reads TGCAGTGCTAGCCGAGACCCGAACACTGAAGCTTTCTTT.

This chain joins TRBV28 and TRBJ2-7; no clear D gene. V lost 5 bases and J lost 4, with 12 bases in between. This CDR3 region has 13 residues. CDR1 MDHEN and CDR2 SYDVKM come from the germline V gene. The CDR3 coding sequence is TGTGCCAGCAGTGCCACCCGTACGTACGAGCAGTACTTC. This encodes CASSATRTYEQYF.

This clonotype has at least ten counts. The CDR3 nucleotides read TGTGCCAGCAGTTCATCCGGGACAGGGTACCCCGAGCAGTACTTC. Encoded protein: CASSSSGTGYPEQYF. The chain links TRBV28 to TRBJ2-7; 9 positions match TRBD1. This CDR3 is built from 15 residues. J lost 6 bases, V lost 4 bases, and 10 bases had no gene match. Germline V CDR1 and CDR2: MDHEN, SYDVKM.

This clonotype appeared many times. V usage is TRBV7-2 and J usage is TRBJ2-2; no clear D gene. The V gene's germline CDR1 is SGHTA and CDR2 FQGNSA. The CDR3 is made up of 18 amino acids. V was cut by 0 bases and J by 1 base, with 15 bases left in between. For the CDR3, the DNA is TGTGCCAGCAGCTTAGCGCTCCTTCTTGGGAAGAACACCGGGGAGCTGTTTTTT. This translates into CASSLALLLGKNTGELFF.

The chain has TRBV7-9 and TRBJ2-1, with 8 bases aligning to TRBD1. The trim removed 1 base at V and 6 bases at J, leaving 5 bases unmatched. Germline V gene lookup returns CDR1 SEHNR and CDR2 FQNEAQ (reference sequence). This CDR3 spans 15 amino acids. CDR3 nucleotides: TGTGCCAGCAGCTTAGTCAGACAGGGGTCCAATGAGCAGTTCTTC. It codes for CASSLVRQGSNEQFF.

The V call is TRBV5-1, the J call TRBJ2-5; 7 bases align to TRBD1. Trimming cost V 3 bases and J 4 bases; bases outside gene matches: 12. This CDR3 contains 16 residues. CDR1 is SGHRS, CDR2 YFSETQ, per germline. CDR3 sequence reads: CASSSNGGTAGETQYF. CDR3 DNA sequence: TGCGCCAGCAGCTCCAACGGTGGGACAGCAGGAGAGACCCAGTACTTC.

The V gene is TRBV20-1, the J gene TRBJ2-5; maybe TRBD2 (5 bases). Germline assignment: CDR1 DFQATT and CDR2 SNEGSKA (reference sequence). V was trimmed by 1 base and J by 2 bases, leaving 11 bases between them. CDR3 length: 14 residues. This chain's CDR3 is CSARVAAAQETQYF. For the CDR3, the DNA is TGCAGTGCTAGAGTGGCAGCGGCACAAGAGACCCAGTACTTC.

Concerning this clonotype itself: With a much larger clone just one base away, this may be a read error. The rearrangement uses TRBV29-1 and TRBJ1-1, with a possible D match to TRBD1 (6 bases). V was pared by 0 bases and J by 1 base, with 12 bases between. Germline V gene sequence: CDR1 SQVTM, CDR2 ANQGSEA. This CDR3 is 15 amino acids long. CDR3 amino acids: CSVEDPAGENTEAFF. In DNA, the CDR3 is TGCAGCGTTGAAGATCCCGCAGGGGAGAACACTGAAGCTTTCTTT.

The sample holds many counts of this clonotype. DNA of the CDR3: TGTGCCAGCTTACCCTGGACGGATATACCCGACTCTGGGGCCAACGTCCTGACTTTC. Amino acid sequence: CASLPWTDIPDSGANVLTF. The chain recombines TRBV6-1 with TRBJ2-6; D call uncertain. Deletions cut 8 bases from V and 0 bases from J, with 23 bases between. CDR1 and CDR2 (germline): MNHNS, SASEGT. CDR3 length: 19 amino acids.

This CDR3 reads CASSFTGTRGEETQYF. CDR3 DNA sequence: TGTGCCAGCAGCTTCACCGGGACTAGGGGTGAAGAGACCCAGTACTTC. This chain links TRBV11-2 with TRBJ2-5; 8 bases match TRBD2. The V segment lost 3 bases and the J segment 3 bases; nucleotides outside the gene matches: 9. Germline V lookup: CDR1 SGHAT, CDR2 FQNNGV. This CDR3 contains 16 residues.